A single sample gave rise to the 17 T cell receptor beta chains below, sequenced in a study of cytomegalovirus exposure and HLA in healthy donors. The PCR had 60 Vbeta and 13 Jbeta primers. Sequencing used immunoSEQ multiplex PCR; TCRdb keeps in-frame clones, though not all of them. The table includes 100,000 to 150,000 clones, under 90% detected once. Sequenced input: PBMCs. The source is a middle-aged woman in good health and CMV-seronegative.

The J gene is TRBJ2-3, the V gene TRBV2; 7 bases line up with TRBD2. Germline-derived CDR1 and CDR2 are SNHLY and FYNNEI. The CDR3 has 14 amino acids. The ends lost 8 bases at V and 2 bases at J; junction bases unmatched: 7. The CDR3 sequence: CASEPAGLTDTQYF. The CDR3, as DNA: TGTGCCAGCGAGCCAGCGGGGCTCACAGATACGCAGTATTTT.

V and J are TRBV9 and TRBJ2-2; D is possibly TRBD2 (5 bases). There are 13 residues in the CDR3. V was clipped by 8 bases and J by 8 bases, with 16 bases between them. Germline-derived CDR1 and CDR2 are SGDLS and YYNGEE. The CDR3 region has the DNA TGTGCCAGTTACGCTAGCTATGGTGGGGAGCTGTTTTTT. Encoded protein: CASYASYGGELFF. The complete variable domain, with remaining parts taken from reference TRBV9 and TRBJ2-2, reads DSGVTQTPKHLITATGQRVTLRCSPRSGDLSVYWYQQSLDQGLQFLIQYYNGEERAKGNILERFSAQQFPDLHSELNLSSLELGDSALYFCASYASYGGELFFGEGSRLTVL.

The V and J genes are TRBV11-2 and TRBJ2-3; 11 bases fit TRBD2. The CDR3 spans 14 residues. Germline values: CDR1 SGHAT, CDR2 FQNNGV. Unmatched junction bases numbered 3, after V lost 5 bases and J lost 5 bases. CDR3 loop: CASSLGLAGDTQYF. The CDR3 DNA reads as TGTGCCAGCAGCCTCGGACTAGCGGGAGATACGCAGTATTTT.

CDR3 DNA: TGTGCCAGCAGCTTTTCGCGGGGAGGCAATCAGCCCCAGCATTTT. Encoded protein: CASSFSRGGNQPQHF. The chain couples TRBV11-2 to TRBJ1-5; no definite D call. V was clipped by 3 bases and J by 2 bases, with 11 bases between them. The CDR3 loop spans 15 amino acids. Germline V gene data show CDR1 as SGHAT and CDR2 as FQNNGV. Complete variable domain (other parts from reference TRBV11-2 and TRBJ1-5): EAGVAQSPRYKIIEKRQSVAFWCNPISGHATLYWYQQILGQGPKLLIQFQNNGVVDDSQLPKDRFSAERLKGVDSTLKIQPAKLEDSAVYLCASSFSRGGNQPQHFGDGTRLSIL.

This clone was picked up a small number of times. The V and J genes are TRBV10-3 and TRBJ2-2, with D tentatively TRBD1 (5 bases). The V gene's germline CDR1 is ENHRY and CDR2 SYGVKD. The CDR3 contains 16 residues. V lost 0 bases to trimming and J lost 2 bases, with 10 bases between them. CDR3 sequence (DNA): TGTGCCATCAGTGAGTCGATCGGACACAACACCGGGGAGCTGTTTTTT. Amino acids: CAISESIGHNTGELFF.

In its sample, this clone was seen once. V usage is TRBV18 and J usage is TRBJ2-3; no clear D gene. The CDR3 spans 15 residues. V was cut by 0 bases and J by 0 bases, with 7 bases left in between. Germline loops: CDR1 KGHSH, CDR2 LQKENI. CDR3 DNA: TGTGCCAGCTCACCACCTAGCCGAAGCACAGATACGCAGTATTTT. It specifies CASSPPSRSTDTQYF.

The CDR3 reads CASSLAGGGNQPQHF. For the CDR3, the DNA is TGTGCCAGCAGCTTAGCGGGGGGTGGCAATCAGCCCCAGCATTTT. The chain has TRBV7-2 and TRBJ1-5, with D tentatively TRBD1 (5 bases). The CDR3 covers 15 residues. Germline CDR1 and CDR2: SGHTA and FQGNSA. Between the trimmed V and J ends, which lost 0 bases and 2 bases, there was a span of 8 bases.

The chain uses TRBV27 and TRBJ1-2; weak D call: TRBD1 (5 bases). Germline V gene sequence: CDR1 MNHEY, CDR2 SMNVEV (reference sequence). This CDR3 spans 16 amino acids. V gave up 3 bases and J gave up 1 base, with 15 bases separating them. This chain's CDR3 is CASSFVGGTINYGYTF. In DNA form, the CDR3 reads TGTGCCAGCAGTTTTGTGGGCGGGACCATTAACTATGGCTACACCTTC.

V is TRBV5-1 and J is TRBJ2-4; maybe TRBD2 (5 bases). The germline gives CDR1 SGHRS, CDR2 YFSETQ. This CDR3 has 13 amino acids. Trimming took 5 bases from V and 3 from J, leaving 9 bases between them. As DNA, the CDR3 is TGCGCCAGCAGGGAGGACGGCAAAAACATTCAGTACTTC. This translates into CASREDGKNIQYF.

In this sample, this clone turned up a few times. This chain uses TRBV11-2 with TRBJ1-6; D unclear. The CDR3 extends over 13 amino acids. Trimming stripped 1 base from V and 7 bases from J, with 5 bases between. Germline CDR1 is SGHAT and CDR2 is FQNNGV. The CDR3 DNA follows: TGTGCCAGCAGCTTAGCCCCGAATTCACCCCTCCACTTT. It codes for CASSLAPNSPLHF.

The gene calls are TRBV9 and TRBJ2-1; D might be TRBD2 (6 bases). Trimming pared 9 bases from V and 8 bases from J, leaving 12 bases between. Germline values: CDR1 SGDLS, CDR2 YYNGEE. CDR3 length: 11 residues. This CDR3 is CATGGPDEQFF. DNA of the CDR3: TGTGCCACCGGAGGGCCCGATGAGCAGTTCTTC.

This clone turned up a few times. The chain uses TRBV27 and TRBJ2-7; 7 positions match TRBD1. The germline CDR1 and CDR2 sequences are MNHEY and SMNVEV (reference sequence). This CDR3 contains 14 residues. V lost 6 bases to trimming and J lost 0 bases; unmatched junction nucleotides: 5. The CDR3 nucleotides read TGTGCCAGCAGAAATCGGGACAGCTCCTACGAGCAGTACTTC. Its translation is CASRNRDSSYEQYF.

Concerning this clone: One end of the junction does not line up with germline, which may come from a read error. The CDR3 protein is CASTEGGIWLRSYEQYF. The CDR3 coding sequence is TGTGCCAGCACTGAAGGCGGAATCTGGTTGAGAAGCTACGAGCAGTACTTC. The chain links TRBV2 to TRBJ2-7; unclear D gene. Germline V gives CDR1 SNHLY, CDR2 FYNNEI. This CDR3 spans 17 amino acids.

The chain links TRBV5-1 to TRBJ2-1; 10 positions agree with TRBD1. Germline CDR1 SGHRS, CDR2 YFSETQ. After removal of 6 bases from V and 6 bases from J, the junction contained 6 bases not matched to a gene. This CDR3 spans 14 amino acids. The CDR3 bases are TGCGCCAGCAATCCGGGACAGGGGCTCAATGAGCAGTTCTTC. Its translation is CASNPGQGLNEQFF.

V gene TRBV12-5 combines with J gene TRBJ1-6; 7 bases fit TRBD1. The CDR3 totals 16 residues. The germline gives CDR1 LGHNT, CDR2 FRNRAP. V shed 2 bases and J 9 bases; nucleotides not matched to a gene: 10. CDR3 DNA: TGTGCTAGTGGTTTGACACCGGACAGGTGGGGTTCACCCCTCCACTTT. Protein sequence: CASGLTPDRWGSPLHF.

In nucleotides, the CDR3 is TGTGCCAGTAGTAGGCTCCTGGCAGATAATGAAAAACTGTTTTTT. Protein sequence: CASSRLLADNEKLFF. V gene TRBV19 combines with J gene TRBJ1-4; no clear D gene. The CDR3 is 15 residues long. CDR1 and CDR2 (germline): LNHDA, SQIVND (reference sequence). V shed 4 bases and J shed 4 bases, with 13 bases lying between them.

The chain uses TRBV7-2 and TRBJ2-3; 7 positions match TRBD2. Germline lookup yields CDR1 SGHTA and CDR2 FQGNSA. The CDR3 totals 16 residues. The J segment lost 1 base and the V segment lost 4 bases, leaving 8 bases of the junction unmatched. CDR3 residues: CASSWGGGGGTDTQYF. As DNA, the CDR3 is TGTGCCAGCAGCTGGGGCGGGGGAGGTGGCACAGATACGCAGTATTTT.